Listed here are 14 T cell receptor beta chains from one sample, sequenced in a study of T cells in Graves' hyperthyroidism and ophthalmopathy. RNA transcripts yielded amplified TCR beta CDR3 regions. The HTBI primer set drove a first-round RT-PCR of the TCR CDR3. TCRdb redid the calling of the multiplex PCR reads with MiXCR, one entry per CDR3 protein. The sample gives about 420,000 distinct CDR3 sequences, 15% to 18% of which show up once; almost 8% is in the top ten. Sequencing was carried out using blood. These receptors all stem from a woman between 18 and 29 years old with Graves' hyperthyroidism.

This clonotype was seen ten or more times. The chain couples TRBV30 to TRBJ1-3, with no clear D. The CDR3 sequence is 14 residues long. Germline values: CDR1 GTSNPN, CDR2 SVGIG (reference sequence). V gave up 3 bases and J gave up 0 bases, with 9 bases separating them. In nucleotides, the CDR3 is TGTGCCTGGAGCAGAATAAACTCTGGAAACACCATATATTTT. Protein sequence: CAWSRINSGNTIYF.

This clonotype was recorded a few times. This chain connects TRBV11-2 to TRBJ1-2; D possibly corresponds to TRBD1 (6 bases). CDR1 is SGHAT, CDR2 FQNNGV, per germline. The CDR3 extends over 15 amino acids. Trimming pared 5 bases from V and 4 bases from J, leaving 17 bases between. CDR3 loop: CASSPGAGGGYGYTF. DNA for the CDR3: TGTGCCAGCAGCCCGGGGGCGGGGGGCGGCTATGGCTACACCTTC.

With respect to this clonotype: This may come from a read error, since a much larger clone is one base off. This chain connects TRBV5-1 to TRBJ1-6, with 9 bases aligning to TRBD1. With 0 bases clipped from V and 15 bases from J, the junction kept 10 bases outside the gene matches. This CDR3 contains 15 residues. The germline V gene has CDR1 SGHRS and CDR2 YFSETQ. CDR3 bases: TGCGCCAGCAGCTTGGGGACAGGGGACCTTTGGCTCCTCCACTTT. The encoded protein is CASSLGTGDLWLLHF.

The CDR3 reads CSVEGRVGTEAFF. The CDR3, as DNA: TGCAGCGTTGAAGGCAGGGTGGGCACTGAAGCTTTCTTT. The rearrangement uses TRBV29-1 and TRBJ1-1; D might be TRBD1 (5 bases). The CDR3 is 13 amino acids. The V and J ends lost 1 base and 4 bases respectively, with 10 bases between them. The germline V gene encodes CDR1 SQVTM and CDR2 ANQGSEA.

The chain is built from TRBV19 and TRBJ2-3, with D uncertain. The CDR3 extends over 13 amino acids. Germline CDR1 and CDR2: LNHDA and SQIVND (reference sequence). V was pared by 11 bases and J by 2 bases, with 14 bases between. CDR3 protein: CACRGQNTDTQYF. As DNA, the CDR3 is TGTGCCTGCCGCGGCCAAAACACAGATACGCAGTATTTT.

This rearrangement joins TRBV11-3 to TRBJ2-5; TRBD1 might be the D (5 bases). V lost 9 bases to trimming and J lost 3 bases, with 11 bases between them. The CDR3 contains 12 residues. The V gene's germline CDR1 is SGHNT and CDR2 YENEEA. The DNA of the CDR3 is TGTGCCAGTGCCGGCAGGGAAGAGACCCAGTACTTC. It encodes CASAGREETQYF.

There are many counts of this clonotype. The CDR3 here is CASSVGYGDYSPLHF. CDR3 DNA sequence: TGTGCCAGCAGCGTAGGTTACGGAGACTATTCACCCCTCCACTTT. The chain couples TRBV9 to TRBJ1-6; D gene uncertain. The CDR3 consists of 15 residues. V lost 0 bases and J lost 8, with 12 bases in between. The germline gives CDR1 SGDLS, CDR2 YYNGEE.

This clonotype was seen at least ten times. The chain carries TRBV5-8 and TRBJ2-3, with D perhaps TRBD2 (5 bases). The CDR3 length is 14 residues. CDR1 and CDR2 from the germline V gene are SGHTS and YDEGEE. Trimming took 3 bases from V and 1 from J, leaving 9 bases between them. The CDR3 DNA sequence: TGTGCCAGCAGCTCCGGGGATCGCACAGATACGCAGTATTTT. Its translation: CASSSGDRTDTQYF.

This clonotype came up many times. The chain joins TRBV5-1 to TRBJ2-1; 9 nucleotides line up with TRBD1. The J segment lost 10 bases and the V segment lost 4 bases, leaving 9 bases of the junction unmatched. CDR3 length: 14 residues. Germline CDR1 reads SGHRS; CDR2 reads YFSETQ. CDR3: CASSPGQGPQEQFF. In nucleotides, the CDR3 is TGCGCCAGCAGCCCGGGACAGGGCCCTCAAGAGCAGTTCTTC.

As concerns this clonotype: A much more abundant neighbour one base away suggests this may be a read error. V and J are TRBV28 and TRBJ2-3; 7 bases are shared with TRBD1. The DNA end is a closer match to TRBJ1-5, so the J assignment may be wrong. The CDR3 is 15 residues long. Germline-derived CDR1 and CDR2 are MDHEN and SYDVKM. In DNA, the CDR3 is TGTGCCAGCAGTTACAGGGGCCAAGGAACAGATACGCAGCATTTT. Amino acids: CASSYRGQGTDTQHF.

This chain connects TRBV15 to TRBJ2-6, with TRBD1 matching over 7 bases. V lost 5 bases, J lost 2 bases, and 9 bases stayed unmatched. The CDR3 has 17 residues. Germline CDR1 and CDR2: LNHNV and YYDKDF (reference sequence). CDR3 loop: CATSVRDSTTGANVLTF. CDR3 DNA: TGTGCCACCAGCGTCCGGGACAGTACCACTGGGGCCAACGTCCTGACTTTC.

The chain recombines TRBV19 with TRBJ1-4, with D possibly TRBD1 on 5 matching bases. V shed 4 bases and J shed 3 bases, with 9 bases lying between them. Per germline, CDR1 LNHDA and CDR2 SQIVND (reference sequence). The CDR3 sequence is 14 residues long. This CDR3 is CASSNGGANEKLFF. The CDR3 DNA follows: TGTGCCAGTAGTAACGGGGGGGCTAATGAAAAACTGTTTTTT. Filled out from reference TRBV19 and TRBJ1-4, the complete variable domain reads DGGITQSPKYLFRKEGQNVTLSCEQNLNHDAMYWYRQDPGQGLRLIYYSQIVNDFQKGDIAEGYSVSREKKESFPLTVTSAQKNPTAFYLCASSNGGANEKLFFGSGTQLSVL.

The table lists this clonotype with a few counts. This chain links TRBV7-9 with TRBJ1-2; D remains ambiguous. Deletions cut 5 bases from V and 5 bases from J, with 12 bases between. Germline values: CDR1 SEHNR, CDR2 FQNEAQ (reference sequence). The CDR3 consists of 13 residues. CDR3 sequence (DNA): TGTGCCAGCAGCAAAAGCCGGTTATATGGCTACACCTTC. Translation: CASSKSRLYGYTF.

The chain employs TRBV12-5 and TRBJ2-4, with 9 nucleotides matching TRBD1. Germline-derived CDR1 and CDR2 are LGHNT and FRNRAP. V was clipped by 0 bases and J by 4 bases; unmatched bases: 4. This CDR3 region has 16 residues. The CDR3, as DNA: TGTGCTAGTGGTTTGGTACTGGGGACAGGGAAAAACATTCAGTACTTC. It yields the protein CASGLVLGTGKNIQYF.